Detailed here is one T cell receptor beta chain. The table lists this clonotype with many counts. This clone's antigen is unknown. Qualities for individual bases were not recorded, and no much larger clone is one base off. V has 3 bases trimmed and J has 0 bases trimmed; junction bases matching no gene number 4. The CDR3 contains 16 residues, cysteine and phenylalanine counted. The kept DNA is CDR3 alone, 48 bases in frame from the first base. CDR1 and CDR2, per the germline V gene, are SGHRS and YFSETQ. The data stem from a study of T-cell reconstitution after alpha-beta-depleted transplantation in children (dated by TCRdb to 2016 to 2017). For context, the study as a whole: T-cell immune reconstitution after TCRalphabeta/CD19-depleted allogeneic hematopoietic cell transplantation in children was quantitatively tracked in the study by means of TCR repertoire profiling.

The library was made by PCR. Data came from an Illumina HiSeq 2500. Molecular barcoding was employed in the preparation of TCR libraries, with unique molecular identifiers being used to normalize TCRbeta repertoire quantification. Using fastp at Q25 and MiXCR, TCRdb reprocessed the public reads and kept productive beta chains. Rows are unified per CDR3 protein, each entry keeping the most common DNA and genes. This sample is represented by about 360,000 distinct CDR3 sequences; roughly 14% of them were singletons. Jointly, the top ten make up roughly 4.5% of the sample. The sequence was collected from a human donor who donated a stem cell graft to a child with Fanconi anemia. The sequencing here drew on PBMCs, taken from the stem cell graft. Recombination connected TRBV5-1 to TRBJ2-5; 11 nucleotides in the junction match TRBD2. The CDR3 has the sequence CASSSTSGGYQETQYF. The nucleotide sequence is given as TGCGCCAGCAGCTCCACTAGCGGGGGCTACCAAGAGACCCAGTACTTC.